What follows are 5 T cell receptor beta chains derived from one specimen sequenced in a study of a mutant IDH1 vaccine in newly diagnosed glioma. Time point given: week 5, during vaccination. In every dose of vaccine, 300 ug of mutant IDH1 20-mer peptide was given alongside topical imiquimod. The table came from immunoSEQ multiplex PCR; TCRdb's copy has only in-frame clones and leaves some out. The profile covers some 42,000 clones, with approximately 85% appearing a single time and approximately 1.7% taken by the ten largest. The antigens these receptors bind are not known. The sequences come from PBMCs, collected from a glioma patient whose treatment included an IDH1 peptide vaccine. The receptors stem from a man aged 35-49 years with glioma.

The rearrangement uses TRBV5-1 and TRBJ1-3, with 10 bases fitting TRBD1. This CDR3 region has 14 residues. V lost 4 bases, J lost 8 bases, and 6 bases stayed unmatched. Germline CDR1 is SGHRS and CDR2 is YFSETQ. CDR3 amino acids: CASSTATGGDTIYF. CDR3 DNA: TGCGCCAGCAGCACAGCGACAGGGGGCGACACCATATATTTT.

The chain combines TRBV6-5 with TRBJ2-3; D may match TRBD1 or TRBD2 (5 bases each). Trimming removed 2 bases at V and 7 bases at J, with 10 bases between. The CDR3 runs to 13 residues. From germline, CDR1 is MNHEY and CDR2 SVGAGI. The CDR3 region is CASSYPGQNTQYF. The CDR3 DNA sequence: TGTGCCAGCAGTTACCCGGGGCAGAATACGCAGTATTTT.

V is TRBV11-2 and J is TRBJ1-2; 9 bases align to TRBD1. Germline assignment: CDR1 SGHAT and CDR2 FQNNGV. The CDR3 length is 14 residues. The J segment lost 10 bases and the V segment lost 4 bases, leaving 10 bases of the junction unmatched. CDR3 DNA sequence: TGTGCCAGCAGCTCTGTCCGGGACAGGGCATTCTACACCTTC. As protein: CASSSVRDRAFYTF.

The chain recombines TRBV27 with TRBJ2-2, with D possibly matching TRBD2 (6 bases). The CDR3 is 16 residues long. Germline V gives CDR1 MNHEY, CDR2 SMNVEV (reference sequence). Trimming took 2 bases from V and 8 from J, leaving 18 bases between them. CDR3 residues: CASSLELAYGGGELFF. The DNA of the CDR3 is TGTGCCAGCAGTTTAGAGCTAGCCTACGGAGGGGGGGAGCTGTTTTTT.

DNA for the CDR3: TGTGCCAGCAGCTTGGGACTAGACCTATTCAATGAGCAGTTCTTC. Its translation: CASSLGLDLFNEQFF. V is TRBV5-6 and J is TRBJ2-1, with D perhaps matching TRBD2 (6 bases). V dropped 0 bases and J dropped 6 bases, with 13 bases sitting between them. CDR1 SGHDT and CDR2 YYEEEE come from the germline V gene. This CDR3 spans 15 amino acids.